This T cell receptor (beta chain) stems from a study of blood T cell repertoires in COVID-19. Study in general: Nucleic acid was either cDNA or gDNA, and it came from T cells, B-cell-depleted T cells, or PBMCs.

Original methodology: Reference gene primers were amplified, and this amplification served to estimate nucleated cell counts. Assay: immunoSEQ multiplex PCR; the TCRdb copy retains only in-frame clones and omits some. Clonal size and the V and J genes are those of that table, whereas D and trimming came from the DNA. There are 65,000 to 95,000 clones in the sample; 88% occur only once, and roughly 2.7% lies in the top ten. The germline V gene encodes CDR1 SEHNR and CDR2 FQNEAQ (reference sequence). The CDR3 is 15 amino acids. V lost 0 bases, J lost 8 bases, and 8 bases stayed unmatched. J is TRBJ1-2 and V is TRBV7-9; 8 bases line up with TRBD1. The source is a man in his sixties or seventies with active or convalescent COVID-19. Specimen: peripheral blood. The CDR3: CASSLAQGAIGGYTF. The DNA of the CDR3 is TGTGCCAGCAGCTTAGCCCAGGGGGCGATCGGAGGCTACACCTTC.